This T cell receptor (beta chain) was retrieved from a study of blood T cell repertoires in COVID-19. Profiled with immunoSEQ multiplex PCR; TCRdb holds only in-frame clones, not every one. The table has about 120,000 clones, around 80% seen once; the top ten hold around 7.5%. The source of this sequence is a man between 65 and 80 years old with active or convalescent COVID-19. Sequencing was done on a sample of peripheral blood.

CDR3 sequence reads: CASSQVRTGGTFGNQPQHF. The DNA of the CDR3 is TGCGCCAGCAGCCAAGTCAGGACAGGGGGGACTTTCGGCAATCAGCCCCAGCATTTT. The gene calls are TRBV4-1 and TRBJ1-5, with TRBD1 identical over 10 bases. Trimming at V came to 1 base and at J to 2 bases, leaving 11 bases not matched to a gene. Germline CDR1 reads MGHRA; CDR2 reads YSYEKL. CDR3 size: 19 residues.